This T cell receptor (beta chain) is from a study of cytomegalovirus exposure and HLA in healthy donors. Regarding the study as a whole: In a later analysis, HLA-associated TCR beta chains were more clonally expanded than equally common others.

V was pared by 4 bases and J by 6 bases, with 7 bases of the junction left unmatched. The CDR3 contains 14 residues. From germline, CDR1 is SGDLS and CDR2 YYNGEE. A few counts support this clone. Antigen unknown. PCR used 60 Vbeta primers and 13 Jbeta primers. Profiled with immunoSEQ multiplex PCR; TCRdb holds only in-frame clones, not every one. The sample contains 14,000 or so clones, about 60% of which appear only once. Sequenced sample: PBMCs. The clonotype was recovered from a woman aged 45-65 years in good health and CMV-seropositive. The chain uses TRBV9 and TRBJ1-1; 9 bases match TRBD1. CDR3 amino acids: CASSSGQGDPEAFF. The CDR3 region has the DNA TGTGCCAGCAGCTCGGGACAGGGAGACCCTGAAGCTTTCTTT.